The 17 T cell receptor beta chains given below trace back to one sample, sequenced in a study of blood T cell repertoires in COVID-19. Libraries were prepared by immunoSEQ multiplex PCR; TCRdb keeps only in-frame clonotypes and omits some of them. The table has roughly 48,000 clones, 88% seen once. The sample taken for sequencing was peripheral blood. The receptors were sampled from a human donor in a cohort sampled during active COVID-19.

The rearrangement uses TRBV2 and TRBJ2-7, with TRBD1 identical over 8 bases. This CDR3 has 15 amino acids. V lost 6 bases, J lost 5 bases, and 12 bases stayed unmatched. Germline loops: CDR1 SNHLY, CDR2 FYNNEI. CDR3 amino acids: CASRAARTGLDEQYF. The CDR3 region has the DNA TGTGCCAGCAGAGCAGCCCGGACAGGGCTGGACGAGCAGTACTTC.

The rearrangement joins TRBV7-9 to TRBJ2-3; possible D gene TRBD2, 6 bases. The CDR3 has 15 residues. V was pared by 5 bases and J by 1 base, with 13 bases between. Germline V gene lookup returns CDR1 SEHNR and CDR2 FQNEAQ (reference sequence). The chain's CDR3 is CASSAPGTRTDTQYF. CDR3 DNA sequence: TGTGCCAGCAGCGCACCCGGGACTCGCACAGATACGCAGTATTTT.

The V and J genes are TRBV5-1 and TRBJ1-4; perhaps TRBD1 as D (5 bases). The CDR3 has 15 amino acids. V gave up 0 bases and J gave up 3 bases, with 9 bases separating them. Per the germline V gene, CDR1 is SGHRS and CDR2 is YFSETQ. The chain's CDR3 is CASSLVAGPNEKLFF. In nucleotides, the CDR3 is TGCGCCAGCAGCTTGGTGGCAGGGCCTAATGAAAAACTGTTTTTT.

CDR3 nucleotides: TGTGCCATCACCTGGGCGGGGAACCACGAGCAGTACTTC. This codes for CAITWAGNHEQYF. The chain combines TRBV10-3 with TRBJ2-7; maybe TRBD2 (6 bases). The V end was cut by 7 bases, the J end by 5 bases, with 15 bases between. The germline gives CDR1 ENHRY, CDR2 SYGVKD. This CDR3 region has 13 residues.

This chain connects TRBV11-2 to TRBJ1-1; D is unresolved. Germline CDR1 reads SGHAT; CDR2 reads FQNNGV. The ends were cut back, 5 bases at V and 4 bases at J, with 17 bases in the middle. CDR3 length: 15 amino acids. The CDR3 is CASSPQTLELTEAFF. The CDR3, as DNA: TGTGCCAGCAGCCCCCAGACACTAGAACTCACTGAAGCTTTCTTT.

The chain uses TRBV5-1 and TRBJ1-1; no definite D call. This CDR3 comprises 15 residues. Trimming took off 1 base at V and 3 bases at J, with 13 bases between the two ends. Germline CDR1 is SGHRS and CDR2 is YFSETQ. For the CDR3, the DNA is TGCGCCAGCAGCTTGTGGGTAGGAGGAGACACTGAAGCTTTCTTT. Its translation: CASSLWVGGDTEAFF.

DNA for the CDR3: TGTGCAAGTCGCTTAGATCCCCAACACAGGGGCCATGAGCAGTTCTTC. It codes for CASRLDPQHRGHEQFF. The J gene is TRBJ2-1, the V gene TRBV12-2; TRBD1 was called by the table and not checked on the DNA. TRBV12-2 is noted as a pseudogene. The CDR3 spans 16 residues.

This chain joins TRBV27 and TRBJ2-3; tentatively, D is TRBD1 (5 bases). The ends were cut back, 10 bases at V and 1 base at J, with 15 bases in the middle. Germline CDR1 MNHEY, CDR2 SMNVEV (reference sequence). This CDR3 spans 14 amino acids. Here the CDR3 reads CATSLPGRTDTQYF. The CDR3 nucleotides read TGTGCCACCTCTCTTCCAGGGCGCACAGATACGCAGTATTTT.

This sequence joins TRBV4-2 and TRBJ2-1; the match to TRBD1 covers 10 bases. J was trimmed by 8 bases and V by 0 bases; bases with no gene match: 7. Germline-derived CDR1 and CDR2 are LGHNA and YNFKEQ. This CDR3 region has 16 residues. CDR3 residues: CASSQDDRGRADEQFF. The CDR3 DNA is TGTGCCAGCAGCCAAGACGACAGGGGGCGAGCGGATGAGCAGTTCTTC.

The chain recombines TRBV7-6 with TRBJ2-3; TRBD1 agrees at 11 bases. Germline CDR1 SGHVS, CDR2 FNYEAQ. There are 15 residues in the CDR3. With 5 bases clipped from V and 4 bases from J, the junction kept 5 bases outside the gene matches. CDR3 DNA: TGTGCCAGCAGCGACGGACAGGGGGCCGCAGATACGCAGTATTTT. Its protein is CASSDGQGAADTQYF.

The chain uses TRBV19 and TRBJ2-5, with D possibly TRBD1 on 6 matching bases. V was cut by 5 bases and J by 5 bases, with 12 bases left in between. This CDR3 is 13 amino acids long. The germline V gene has CDR1 LNHDA and CDR2 SQIVND (reference sequence). CDR3 DNA: TGTGCCAGTAGTCAACAGGGAGCGGAGACCCAGTACTTC. Its protein product is CASSQQGAETQYF.

CDR3 in DNA: TGTGCCTGGAGTGTATCGGGACAGAGCTCTGGAAACACCATATATTTT. As protein: CAWSVSGQSSGNTIYF. This chain joins TRBV30 and TRBJ1-3; 7 bases line up with TRBD1. This CDR3 is 16 amino acids long. CDR1 and CDR2 (germline): GTSNPN, SVGIG (reference sequence). J gave up 0 bases and V 0 bases, and 5 bases lay outside the gene matches.

This rearrangement joins TRBV6-5 to TRBJ1-5; a weak D match, TRBD1 (6 bases). Germline-derived CDR1 and CDR2 are MNHEY and SVGAGI. The V and J ends lost 6 bases and 6 bases respectively, with 15 bases between them. The length of the CDR3 is 14 residues. The CDR3: CASSPGQTSQPQHF. CDR3 nucleotide sequence: TGTGCCAGCAGCCCCGGACAGACGAGTCAGCCCCAGCATTTT.

This clone was seen a single time. V gene TRBV11-2 combines with J gene TRBJ1-2; TRBD1 matches at 7 bases. The CDR3 runs to 13 residues. The V gene end was trimmed by 6 bases and the J gene end by 7 bases; junction bases not matched to a gene: 8. Germline CDR1 reads SGHAT; CDR2 reads FQNNGV. CDR3 coding DNA: TGTGCCAGCAGTCCCCCAGGGGGTATTGGCTACACCTTC. It codes for CASSPPGGIGYTF.

The rearrangement uses TRBV5-1 and TRBJ2-5, with a weak D call TRBD1 (6 bases). The germline gives CDR1 SGHRS, CDR2 YFSETQ. Trimming took off 0 bases at V and 5 bases at J, with 17 bases between the two ends. The CDR3 spans 16 residues. DNA of the CDR3: TGCGCCAGCAGCTTGGCCAGACAGGTGGATAGGGAGACCCAGTACTTC. Translated: CASSLARQVDRETQYF.

The CDR3 loop is CASGLLANYGYTF. The CDR3 coding sequence is TGTGCTAGTGGCCTATTAGCTAACTATGGCTACACCTTC. The rearrangement uses TRBV12-5 and TRBJ1-2; D remains unclear. Germline CDR1 LGHNT, CDR2 FRNRAP. The CDR3 has 13 residues. With 6 bases removed from V and 0 bases from J, the gap between germline ends came to 8 bases.

The chain links TRBV6-1 to TRBJ2-2; D remains unclear. The germline CDR1 and CDR2 sequences are MNHNS and SASEGT. The length of the CDR3 is 12 residues. The ends were cut back, 2 bases at V and 7 bases at J, with 5 bases in the middle. This chain's CDR3 is CASSERVGELFF. In DNA form, the CDR3 reads TGTGCCAGCAGTGAACGTGTCGGGGAGCTGTTTTTT.